Sequencing of this T cell receptor (beta chain) was carried out in a study of T-cell reconstitution after alpha-beta-depleted transplantation in children. General study results and limits: After transplant, at about two months, alpha-beta T cells were reportedly derived from several hundred expanded graft clones. The high TCRbeta diversity at day 60 in some patients came from surviving recipient T cells and thymic progenitors. At the one-year point after transplant, T-cell counts and TCRbeta diversity were found to come mostly from T cells that had been newly produced.

With respect to this clonotype: Its antigen is not known. A read error is possible here, since a much larger clone lies one base away.

As it was prepared, the TCRbeta library received unique molecular identifiers. TCRdb called the PCR reads again in MiXCR, with one record for every CDR3 protein. The data contain fewer than 550,000 distinct CDR3 sequences, more than 9.5% of them singletons. The sequenced sample was PBMCs, mostly from graft donor cells, obtained 180 days after TCRalphabeta/CD19-depleted stem cell transplant. The receptor was derived from a female patient aged 2 to 10 who had a stem cell transplant for aplastic anemia, so the T cells may come from the graft donor.

In nucleotides, the CDR3 is TGCAGTGCCTCGGCCCAGAACATGAACACTGAAGCTTTCTTT. It yields the protein CSASAQNMNTEAFF. The V call is TRBV20-1, the J call TRBJ1-1; D is uncertain. CDR3 size: 14 residues. V dropped 6 bases and J dropped 0 bases, with 14 bases sitting between them. Germline CDR1 reads DFQATT; CDR2 reads SNEGSKA (reference sequence).